Here is one TCR beta chain with its context. The sample comes from a study of blood T cell repertoires in COVID-19. On the study more broadly: Samples of COVID-19 (acute and convalescent) were obtained from the United States, Italy and Spain.

TCRdb's table, derived via immunoSEQ multiplex PCR, lists solely in-frame clones and lacks some. The repertoire holds approximately 230,000 clones, 80% to 90% seen once, with approximately 1.6% in the top ten. Study members were between about 18 and 100 years old and lived in 20 to 25 US regions. Researchers sorted participants into cohorts using their self-reported clinical history. Before being deemed recovered, Cohort 3 donors had two negative PCRs, clearance, or symptom resolution. The clonotype was recovered from a man aged 35 to 55 who had recovered from COVID-19. The specimen sequenced was PBMCs or T cells enriched from blood (not recorded which).

DNA of the CDR3: TGTGCCAGCAGTTTAACGCGGGAGGGACTGGAGACCCAGTACTTC. Translation: CASSLTREGLETQYF. The chain couples TRBV28 to TRBJ2-5; 9 bases are a match to TRBD2. The germline V gene encodes CDR1 MDHEN and CDR2 SYDVKM. The CDR3 runs 15 residues. J gave up 5 bases and V 2 bases, and 6 bases lay outside the gene matches. Together with reference TRBV28 and TRBJ2-5, the CDR3 gives the full variable domain: DVKVTQSSRYLVKRTGEKVFLECVQDMDHENMFWYRQDPGLGLRLIYFSYDVKMKEKGDIPEGYSVSREKKERFSLILESASTNQTSMYLCASSLTREGLETQYFGPGTRLLVL.